This TCR beta chain was observed in a study of OX40 agonist ivuxolimab in advanced cancers. V was clipped by 7 bases and J by 5 bases; unmatched bases: 11. The CDR3 contains 14 residues. Per germline, CDR1 SQVTM and CDR2 ANQGSEA. Sequenced by immunoSEQ multiplex PCR; TCRdb stores in-frame clones only, minus some. The sample has some 45,000 clones, 70% to 90% seen once; the top ten hold approximately 0.4%. This chain connects TRBV29-1 to TRBJ2-7; 10 nucleotides align to TRBD1. The sequence derives from an adult with an advanced solid tumor such as melanoma, head and neck, liver or kidney cancer. Specimen: CD4+ or CD8+ T cells sorted from blood, collected in a trial of the OX40 agonist ivuxolimab. CDR3 region: CSARPGTGVHEQYF. The CDR3 DNA sequence: TGCAGCGCAAGACCCGGGACAGGGGTTCACGAGCAGTACTTC.